A single sample is the source of the 11 T cell receptor beta chains below, sequenced in a study of CD8 T cells in ankylosing spondylitis. TCRdb independently ran MiXCR on the 5' RACE reads; one entry per CDR3 protein. The sample records some 840,000 distinct CDR3 sequences, approximately 12% being singletons. These receptors are not linked to any known antigen. The study's findings and limits: A TCR beta motif of several highly homologous variants seemed to mark ankylosing spondylitis blood.

Specimen: blood, either unsorted or a sorted T cell fraction (not recorded which). The receptors here all came from a male donor with ankylosing spondylitis.

The chain uses TRBV28 and TRBJ2-5, with D perhaps matching TRBD2 (6 bases). CDR3 length: 13 residues. V lost 8 bases, J lost 2 bases, and 12 bases lay in between. The germline CDR1 and CDR2 sequences are MDHEN and SYDVKM. CDR3 amino acids: CASWGDGQETQYF. CDR3 DNA: TGTGCCAGCTGGGGGGACGGACAAGAGACCCAGTACTTC.

A few counts support this clonotype. The chain recombines TRBV27 with TRBJ2-1; D might be TRBD1 or TRBD2, each matching 5 bases. The V end was cut by 6 bases, the J end by 3 bases, with 12 bases between. The CDR3 covers 14 residues. Germline V CDR1 and CDR2: MNHEY, SMNVEV (reference sequence). DNA for the CDR3: TGTGCCAGCAGCAAGCGGACAATCTACAATGAGCAGTTCTTC. It specifies CASSKRTIYNEQFF.

This clonotype came up many times. The chain combines TRBV6-1 with TRBJ2-3; D is perhaps TRBD1 (5 bases). Germline assignment: CDR1 MNHNS and CDR2 SASEGT. The CDR3 has 13 amino acids. Trimming took off 7 bases at V and 4 bases at J, with 12 bases between the two ends. DNA for the CDR3: TGTGCCAGCAACTTTCAAGGGGCAGATACGCAGTATTTT. Translation gives CASNFQGADTQYF.

This clonotype was counted only a few times. J is TRBJ1-1 and V is TRBV7-2, with D unclear. Trimming pared 1 base from V and 3 bases from J, leaving 12 bases between. Germline lookup yields CDR1 SGHTA and CDR2 FQGNSA. The CDR3 length is 15 residues. CDR3 DNA: TGTGCCAGCAGCTTAGTGATGGGCCCCTACACTGAAGCTTTCTTT. Protein sequence: CASSLVMGPYTEAFF.

This clonotype was seen more than once but under ten times. The V gene is TRBV21-1, the J gene TRBJ2-7; the table's TRBD2 call for D was not verified on the DNA. TRBV21-1 is recorded as a pseudogene. The CDR3 extends over 12 amino acids. Here the CDR3 DNA reads TGTGCCCCCAGAGGCCCATCGGGGGAGCAGTACTTC. Translated, it gives CAPRGPSGEQYF.

This clonotype has at least ten counts. The chain has TRBV7-2 and TRBJ2-1, with a tentative D call TRBD2 (5 bases). Between the trimmed V and J ends, which lost 5 bases and 4 bases, there was a span of 9 bases. This CDR3 is built from 13 residues. Per the germline V gene, CDR1 is SGHTA and CDR2 is FQGNSA. CDR3 sequence: CASSPGSYNEQFF. In DNA form, the CDR3 reads TGTGCCAGCAGCCCGGGATCTTACAATGAGCAGTTCTTC.

The rearrangement links TRBV5-1 to TRBJ2-7; TRBD1 agrees at 7 bases. Germline V CDR1 and CDR2: SGHRS, YFSETQ. The CDR3 is 12 amino acids. The J segment lost 5 bases and the V segment lost 4 bases, leaving 3 bases of the junction unmatched. Written as DNA, the CDR3 is TGCGCCAGCAGCACTGGGACAGACGAGCAGTACTTC. Encoded protein: CASSTGTDEQYF. The variable domain in full, completed from reference TRBV5-1 and TRBJ2-7, reads KAGVTQTPRYLIKTRGQQVTLSCSPISGHRSVSWYQQTPGQGLQFLFEYFSETQRNKGNFPGRFSGRQFSNSRSEMNVSTLELGDSALYLCASSTGTDEQYFGPGTRLTVT.

The J gene is TRBJ1-2, the V gene TRBV7-9; 8 bases align to TRBD1. Germline values: CDR1 SEHNR, CDR2 FQNEAQ (reference sequence). The V segment lost 1 base and the J segment 6 bases; nucleotides outside the gene matches: 7. The CDR3 is made up of 15 amino acids. The CDR3 sequence: CASSLVAGGSDGYTF. The CDR3 region has the DNA TGTGCCAGCAGCTTAGTGGCAGGGGGCTCGGATGGCTACACCTTC.

This clonotype was seen repeatedly, ten times or more. The J gene is TRBJ1-2, the V gene TRBV20-1, with D possibly TRBD1 on 5 matching bases. The germline gives CDR1 DFQATT, CDR2 SNEGSKA (reference sequence). V dropped 5 bases and J dropped 2 bases, with 9 bases sitting between them. The CDR3 runs to 12 residues. CDR3 region: CSASRQNYGYTF. The CDR3 coding sequence is TGCAGTGCTTCTCGACAGAACTATGGCTACACCTTC.

This clonotype showed up just a few times. The rearrangement links TRBV7-9 to TRBJ1-1; tentative D call: TRBD1 (5 bases). The CDR3 length is 14 residues. Per germline, CDR1 SEHNR and CDR2 FQNEAQ (reference sequence). Trimming removed 5 bases at V and 5 bases at J, with 15 bases between. This CDR3 reads CASSHQGWRTEAFF. CDR3 in DNA: TGTGCCAGCAGCCACCAGGGATGGAGGACTGAAGCTTTCTTT.

This chain connects TRBV5-1 to TRBJ2-2; tentative D call: TRBD2 (7 bases). From germline, CDR1 is SGHRS and CDR2 YFSETQ. V was pared by 4 bases and J by 3 bases, with 13 bases between. This CDR3 spans 15 amino acids. CDR3 protein: CASSSRGGDTGELFF. CDR3 DNA: TGCGCCAGCAGCAGCAGGGGAGGGGACACCGGGGAGCTGTTTTTT.